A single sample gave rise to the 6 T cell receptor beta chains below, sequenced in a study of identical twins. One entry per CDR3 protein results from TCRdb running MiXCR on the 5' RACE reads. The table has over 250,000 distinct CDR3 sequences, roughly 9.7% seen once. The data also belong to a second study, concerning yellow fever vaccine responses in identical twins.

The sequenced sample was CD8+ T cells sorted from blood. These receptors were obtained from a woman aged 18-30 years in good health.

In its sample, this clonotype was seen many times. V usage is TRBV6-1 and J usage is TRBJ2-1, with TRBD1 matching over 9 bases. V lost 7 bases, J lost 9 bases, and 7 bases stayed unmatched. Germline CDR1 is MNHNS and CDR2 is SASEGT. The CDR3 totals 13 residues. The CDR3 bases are TGTGCCAGCACCGGACAGGGGATAGGTGAGCAGTTCTTC. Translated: CASTGQGIGEQFF.

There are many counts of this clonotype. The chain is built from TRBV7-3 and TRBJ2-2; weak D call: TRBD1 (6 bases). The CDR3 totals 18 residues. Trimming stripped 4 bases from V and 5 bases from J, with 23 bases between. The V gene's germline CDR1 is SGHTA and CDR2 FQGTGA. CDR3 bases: TGTGCCAGCAGCTCCGAGATGAATGGACAGATAGGAACCGGGGAGCTGTTTTTT. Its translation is CASSSEMNGQIGTGELFF.

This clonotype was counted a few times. The CDR3 loop reads CASSQSIGQGEYNSPLHF. In nucleotides, the CDR3 is TGTGCCAGCAGCCAGTCGATCGGACAGGGGGAATATAATTCACCCCTCCACTTT. The chain links TRBV4-2 to TRBJ1-6; 10 positions agree with TRBD1. From germline, CDR1 is LGHNA and CDR2 YNFKEQ. This CDR3 spans 18 amino acids. V gave up 3 bases and J gave up 4 bases; unmatched junction bases: 9.

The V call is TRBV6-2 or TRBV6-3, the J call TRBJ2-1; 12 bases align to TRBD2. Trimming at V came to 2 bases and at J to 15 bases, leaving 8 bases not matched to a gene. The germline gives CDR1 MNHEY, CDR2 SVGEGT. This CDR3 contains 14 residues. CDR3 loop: CASSYDLAGGLSFF. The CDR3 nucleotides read TGTGCCAGCAGTTACGATCTAGCGGGAGGGTTGTCGTTCTTC.

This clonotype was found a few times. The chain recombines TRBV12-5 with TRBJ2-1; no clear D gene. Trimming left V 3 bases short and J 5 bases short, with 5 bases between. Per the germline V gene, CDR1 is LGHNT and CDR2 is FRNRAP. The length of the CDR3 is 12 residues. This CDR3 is CASGFSHNEQFF. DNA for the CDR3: TGTGCTAGTGGTTTTAGCCACAATGAGCAGTTCTTC.

The CDR3 loop is CASSVASGGRVDEQFF. The CDR3 coding sequence is TGTGCCAGCAGCGTAGCCAGCGGGGGGCGGGTGGATGAGCAGTTCTTC. This chain joins TRBV9 and TRBJ2-1, with 9 bases matching TRBD2. The V gene end was trimmed by 0 bases and the J gene end by 8 bases; junction bases not matched to a gene: 9. The length of the CDR3 is 16 residues. Germline loops: CDR1 SGDLS, CDR2 YYNGEE.